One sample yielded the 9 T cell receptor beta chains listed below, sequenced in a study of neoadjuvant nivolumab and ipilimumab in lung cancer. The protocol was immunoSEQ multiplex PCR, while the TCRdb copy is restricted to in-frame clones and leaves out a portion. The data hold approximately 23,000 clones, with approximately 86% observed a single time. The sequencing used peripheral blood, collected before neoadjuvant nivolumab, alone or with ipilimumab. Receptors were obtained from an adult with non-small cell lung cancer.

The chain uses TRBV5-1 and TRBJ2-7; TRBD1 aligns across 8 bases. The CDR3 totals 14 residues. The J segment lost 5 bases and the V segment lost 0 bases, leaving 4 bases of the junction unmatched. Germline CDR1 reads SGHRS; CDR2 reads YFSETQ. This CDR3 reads CASSLGDRSHEQYF. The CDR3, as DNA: TGCGCCAGCAGCTTGGGGGACAGGTCACACGAGCAGTACTTC.

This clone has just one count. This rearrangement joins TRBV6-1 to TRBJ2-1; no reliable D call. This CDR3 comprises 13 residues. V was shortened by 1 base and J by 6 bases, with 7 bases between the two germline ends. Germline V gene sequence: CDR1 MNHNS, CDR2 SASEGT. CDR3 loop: CASSEGRSNEQFF. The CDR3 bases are TGTGCCAGCAGTGAAGGTCGGAGCAATGAGCAGTTCTTC.

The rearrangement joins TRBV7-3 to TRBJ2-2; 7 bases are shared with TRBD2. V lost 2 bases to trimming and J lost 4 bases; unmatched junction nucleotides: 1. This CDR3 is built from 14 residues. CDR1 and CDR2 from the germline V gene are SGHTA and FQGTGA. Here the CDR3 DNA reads TGTGCCAGCAGCTTAGGGGGGGGCACCGGGGAGCTGTTTTTT. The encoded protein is CASSLGGGTGELFF.

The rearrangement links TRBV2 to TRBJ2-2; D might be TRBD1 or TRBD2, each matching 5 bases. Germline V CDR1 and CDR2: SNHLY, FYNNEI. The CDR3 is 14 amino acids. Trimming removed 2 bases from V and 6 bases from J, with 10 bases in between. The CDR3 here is CASSEIRGAGELFF. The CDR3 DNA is TGTGCCAGCAGTGAAATACGGGGCGCCGGGGAGCTGTTTTTT.

The CDR3 here is CASSARGQREKLFF. In DNA, the CDR3 is TGTGCCAGCAGCGCGAGGGGGCAACGAGAAAAACTGTTTTTT. V is TRBV7-9 and J is TRBJ1-4, with 7 positions matching TRBD1. Per germline, CDR1 SEHNR and CDR2 FQNEAQ (reference sequence). The length of the CDR3 is 14 residues. After removal of 5 bases from V and 8 bases from J, the junction contained 8 bases not matched to a gene.

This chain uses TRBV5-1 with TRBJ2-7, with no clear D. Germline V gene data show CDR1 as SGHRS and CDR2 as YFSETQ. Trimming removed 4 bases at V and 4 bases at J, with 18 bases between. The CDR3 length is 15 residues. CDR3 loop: CASSQTAAVGYEQYF. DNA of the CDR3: TGCGCCAGCAGCCAGACGGCGGCAGTTGGTTACGAGCAGTACTTC.

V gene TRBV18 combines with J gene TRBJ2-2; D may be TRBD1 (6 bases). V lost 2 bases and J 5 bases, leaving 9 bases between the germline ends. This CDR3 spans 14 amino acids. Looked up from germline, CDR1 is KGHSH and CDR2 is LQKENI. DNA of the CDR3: TGTGCCAGCTCACCAGAAACAGGGACCGGGGAGCTGTTTTTT. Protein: CASSPETGTGELFF.

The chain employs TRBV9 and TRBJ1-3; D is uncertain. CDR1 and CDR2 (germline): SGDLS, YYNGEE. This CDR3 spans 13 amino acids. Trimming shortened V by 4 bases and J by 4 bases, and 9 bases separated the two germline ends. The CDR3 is CASSPQSGNTIYF. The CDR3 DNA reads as TGTGCCAGCAGCCCCCAATCCGGAAACACCATATATTTT.

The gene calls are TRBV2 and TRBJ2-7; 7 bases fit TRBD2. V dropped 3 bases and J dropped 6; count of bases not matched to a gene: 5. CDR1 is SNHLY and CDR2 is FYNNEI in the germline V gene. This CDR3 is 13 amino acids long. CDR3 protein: CASSDRGGGEQYF. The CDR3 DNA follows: TGTGCCAGCAGTGATCGTGGGGGGGGCGAGCAGTACTTC.